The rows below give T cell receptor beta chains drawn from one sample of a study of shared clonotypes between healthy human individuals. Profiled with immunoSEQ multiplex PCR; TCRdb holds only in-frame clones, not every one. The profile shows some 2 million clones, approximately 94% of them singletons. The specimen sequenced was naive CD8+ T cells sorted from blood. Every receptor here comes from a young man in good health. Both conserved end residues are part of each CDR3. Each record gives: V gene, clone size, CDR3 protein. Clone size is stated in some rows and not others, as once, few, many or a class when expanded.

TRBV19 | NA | CASSIGQGPYNEQFF
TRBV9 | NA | CASSDGHISGNTIYF
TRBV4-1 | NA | CASSQRQTSSYEQYF
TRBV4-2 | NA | CASSPGTGSLQETQYF
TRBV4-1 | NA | CASSQSTHYEQYF
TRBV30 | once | CAWQGVGELFF
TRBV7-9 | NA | CASSFHTGNTEAFF
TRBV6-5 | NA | CASSGGQGVYEQYF
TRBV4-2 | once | CASSQEAGSNTEAFF
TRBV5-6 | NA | CASSWGDGLAGAYNEQFF
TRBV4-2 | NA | CASSQVIQALNFYGYTF
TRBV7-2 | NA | CASSLGGSEAFF
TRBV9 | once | CASSPSGTEGYEQYF
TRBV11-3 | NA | CASSSTRGAHNEQFF
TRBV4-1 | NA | CASSQETGNYEQYF
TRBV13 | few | CASSFQGNQETQYF
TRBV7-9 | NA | CASSLAPDLRYGYTF